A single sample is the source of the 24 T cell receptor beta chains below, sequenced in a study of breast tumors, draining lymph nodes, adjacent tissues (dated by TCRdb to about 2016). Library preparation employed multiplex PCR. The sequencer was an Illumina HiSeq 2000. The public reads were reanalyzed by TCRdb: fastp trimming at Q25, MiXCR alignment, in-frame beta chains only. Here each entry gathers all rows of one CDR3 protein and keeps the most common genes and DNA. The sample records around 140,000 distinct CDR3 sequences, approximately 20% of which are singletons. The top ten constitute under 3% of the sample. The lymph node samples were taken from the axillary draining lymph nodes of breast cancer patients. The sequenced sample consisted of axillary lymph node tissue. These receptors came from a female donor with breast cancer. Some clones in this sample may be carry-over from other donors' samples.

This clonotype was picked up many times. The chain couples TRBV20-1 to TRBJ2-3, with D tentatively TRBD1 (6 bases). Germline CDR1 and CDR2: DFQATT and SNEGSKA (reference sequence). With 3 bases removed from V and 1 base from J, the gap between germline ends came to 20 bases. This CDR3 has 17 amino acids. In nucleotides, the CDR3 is TGCAGTGCTAGTCTTCGTGGGACATCTTTCGGCACAGATACGCAGTATTTT. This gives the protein CSASLRGTSFGTDTQYF.

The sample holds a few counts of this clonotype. CDR3 sequence reads: CASSLRGRETQYF. The CDR3 region has the DNA TGTGCCAGCAGCCTAAGGGGACGTGAGACCCAGTACTTC. V is TRBV3-1 and J is TRBJ2-5, with D possibly being TRBD1 or TRBD2 (5 bases each). In germline, CDR1 is LGHDT, CDR2 YNNKEL (reference sequence). The CDR3 contains 13 residues. Trimming removed 4 bases from V and 5 bases from J, with 11 bases in between.

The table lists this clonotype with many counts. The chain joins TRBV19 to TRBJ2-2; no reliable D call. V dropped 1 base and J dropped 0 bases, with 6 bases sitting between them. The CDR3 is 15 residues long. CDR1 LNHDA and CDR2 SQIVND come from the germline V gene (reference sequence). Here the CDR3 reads CASSIGPTNTGELFF. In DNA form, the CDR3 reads TGTGCCAGTAGTATAGGGCCGACGAACACCGGGGAGCTGTTTTTT.

Here the CDR3 DNA reads TGTGCCAGCAGCCAAGATATCCGGGCGTCCTCGATACCTCAAGAGACCCAGTACTTC. Amino acid sequence: CASSQDIRASSIPQETQYF. The chain employs TRBV3-1 and TRBJ2-5; D is ambiguous. V was trimmed by 0 bases and J by 2 bases, leaving 22 bases between them. CDR1 LGHDT and CDR2 YNNKEL come from the germline V gene (reference sequence). The CDR3 is made up of 19 amino acids.

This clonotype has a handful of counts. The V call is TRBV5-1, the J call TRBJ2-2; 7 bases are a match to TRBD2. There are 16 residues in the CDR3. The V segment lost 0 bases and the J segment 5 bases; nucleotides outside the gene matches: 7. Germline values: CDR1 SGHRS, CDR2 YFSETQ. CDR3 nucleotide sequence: TGCGCCAGCAGCTTGGACCGGACTAGACAAACCGGGGAGCTGTTTTTT. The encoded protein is CASSLDRTRQTGELFF.

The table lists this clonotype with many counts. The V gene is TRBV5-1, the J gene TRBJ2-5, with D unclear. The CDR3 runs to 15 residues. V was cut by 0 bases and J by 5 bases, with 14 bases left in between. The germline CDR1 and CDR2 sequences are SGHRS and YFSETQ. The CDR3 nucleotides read TGCGCCAGCAGCTTGGCCGCCCGTGACGGTGAGACCCAGTACTTC. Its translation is CASSLAARDGETQYF.

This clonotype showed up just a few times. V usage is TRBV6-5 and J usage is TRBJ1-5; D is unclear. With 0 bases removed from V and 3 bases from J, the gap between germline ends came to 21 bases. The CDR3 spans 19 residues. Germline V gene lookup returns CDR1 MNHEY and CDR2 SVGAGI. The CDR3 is CASSYSWVPGSSNNQPQHF. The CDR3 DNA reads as TGTGCCAGCAGTTACTCGTGGGTTCCCGGATCCTCTAACAATCAGCCCCAGCATTTT.

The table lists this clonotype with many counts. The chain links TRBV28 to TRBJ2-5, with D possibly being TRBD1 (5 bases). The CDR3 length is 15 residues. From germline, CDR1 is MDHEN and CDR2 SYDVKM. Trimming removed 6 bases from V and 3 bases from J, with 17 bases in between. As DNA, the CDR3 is TGTGCCAGCAGACTACGAAGGTCGACAGAAGAGACCCAGTACTTC. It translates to CASRLRRSTEETQYF.

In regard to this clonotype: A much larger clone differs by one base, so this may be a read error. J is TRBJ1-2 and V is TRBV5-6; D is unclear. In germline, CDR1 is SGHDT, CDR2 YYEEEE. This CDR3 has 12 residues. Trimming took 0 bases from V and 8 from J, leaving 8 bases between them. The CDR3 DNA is TGTGCCAGCAGCTTGGGTCGAGAGGGCTACACCTTC. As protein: CASSLGREGYTF.

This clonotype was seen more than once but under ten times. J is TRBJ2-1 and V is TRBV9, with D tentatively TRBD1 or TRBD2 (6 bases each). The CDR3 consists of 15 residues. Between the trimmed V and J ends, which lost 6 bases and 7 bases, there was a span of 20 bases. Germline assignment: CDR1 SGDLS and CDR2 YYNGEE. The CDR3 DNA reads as TGTGCCAGCAACGCGAAGGGGGGCGCTTTGAATGAGCAGTTCTTC. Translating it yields CASNAKGGALNEQFF.

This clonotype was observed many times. The CDR3 protein is CASSLGASYEQYF. In DNA, the CDR3 is TGTGCCAGCAGCTTAGGAGCTTCCTACGAGCAGTACTTC. This rearrangement joins TRBV5-4 to TRBJ2-7, with D hard to call. This CDR3 comprises 13 residues. Germline loops: CDR1 SGHNT, CDR2 YYREEE (reference sequence). The V end lost 2 bases, the J end lost 1 base, and 7 bases lay between the germline ends.

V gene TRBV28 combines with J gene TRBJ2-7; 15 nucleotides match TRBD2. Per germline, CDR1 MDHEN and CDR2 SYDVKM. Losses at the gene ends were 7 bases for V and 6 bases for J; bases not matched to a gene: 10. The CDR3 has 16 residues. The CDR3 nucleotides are TGTGCCAGCACTCAAACCGGGACTAGCGGGAGGAGCGAGCAGTACTTC. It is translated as CASTQTGTSGRSEQYF.

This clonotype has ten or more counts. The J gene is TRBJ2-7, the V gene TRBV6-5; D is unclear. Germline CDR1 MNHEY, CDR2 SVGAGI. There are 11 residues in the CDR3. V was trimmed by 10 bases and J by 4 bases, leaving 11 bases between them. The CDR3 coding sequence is TGTGCCACTCAGAATGCGTACGAGCAGTACTTC. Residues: CATQNAYEQYF.

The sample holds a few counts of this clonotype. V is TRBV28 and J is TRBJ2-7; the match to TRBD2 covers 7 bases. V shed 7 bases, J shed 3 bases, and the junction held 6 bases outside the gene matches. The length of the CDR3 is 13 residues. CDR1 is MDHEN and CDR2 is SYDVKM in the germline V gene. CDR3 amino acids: CASNPSGLYEQYF. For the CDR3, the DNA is TGTGCCAGCAACCCTAGCGGACTCTACGAGCAGTACTTC. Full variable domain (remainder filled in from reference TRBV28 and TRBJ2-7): DVKVTQSSRYLVKRTGEKVFLECVQDMDHENMFWYRQDPGLGLRLIYFSYDVKMKEKGDIPEGYSVSREKKERFSLILESASTNQTSMYLCASNPSGLYEQYFGPGTRLTVT.

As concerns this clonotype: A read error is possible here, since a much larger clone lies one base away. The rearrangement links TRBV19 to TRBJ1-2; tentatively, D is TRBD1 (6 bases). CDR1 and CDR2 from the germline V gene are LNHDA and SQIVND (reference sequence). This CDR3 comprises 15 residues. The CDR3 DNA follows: TGTGCCAGTAGTACACAGGGATTGGCAAACTATAGCTACACCTTC. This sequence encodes CASSTQGLANYSYTF.

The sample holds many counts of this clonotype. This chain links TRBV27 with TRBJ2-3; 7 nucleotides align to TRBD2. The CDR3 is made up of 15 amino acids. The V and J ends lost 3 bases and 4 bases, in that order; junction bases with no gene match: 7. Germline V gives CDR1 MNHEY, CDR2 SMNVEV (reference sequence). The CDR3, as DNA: TGTGCCAGCAGTTTGCTGGGAGGGCCCCCAGATACGCAGTATTTT. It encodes CASSLLGGPPDTQYF.

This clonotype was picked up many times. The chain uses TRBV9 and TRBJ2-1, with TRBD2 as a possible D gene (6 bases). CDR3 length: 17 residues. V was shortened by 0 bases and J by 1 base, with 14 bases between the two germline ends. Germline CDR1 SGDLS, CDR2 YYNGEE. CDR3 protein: CASSVVPSGLSYNEQFF. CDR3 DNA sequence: TGTGCCAGCAGCGTAGTCCCCAGCGGACTATCCTACAATGAGCAGTTCTTC.

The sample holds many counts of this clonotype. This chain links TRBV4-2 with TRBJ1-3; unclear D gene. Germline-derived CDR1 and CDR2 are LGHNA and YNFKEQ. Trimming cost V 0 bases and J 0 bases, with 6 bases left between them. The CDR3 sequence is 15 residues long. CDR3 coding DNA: TGTGCCAGCAGCCAAGACAGGCCCTCTGGAAACACCATATATTTT. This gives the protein CASSQDRPSGNTIYF.

CDR3 bases: TGCAGTGCTAGCGGGGGGGCTAGCGAGACCTACGAGCAGTACTTC. Its translation: CSASGGASETYEQYF. The chain uses TRBV20-1 and TRBJ2-7, with 8 bases fitting TRBD2. V was pared by 3 bases and J by 2 bases, with 9 bases of the junction left unmatched. The CDR3 extends over 15 amino acids. Germline V lookup: CDR1 DFQATT, CDR2 SNEGSKA (reference sequence).

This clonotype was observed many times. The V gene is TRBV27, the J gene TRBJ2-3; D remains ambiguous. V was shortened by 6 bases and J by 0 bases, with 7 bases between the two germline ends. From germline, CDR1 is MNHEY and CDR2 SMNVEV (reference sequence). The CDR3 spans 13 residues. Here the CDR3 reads CASRFASTDTQYF. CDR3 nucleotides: TGTGCCAGCAGGTTTGCGAGCACAGATACGCAGTATTTT.

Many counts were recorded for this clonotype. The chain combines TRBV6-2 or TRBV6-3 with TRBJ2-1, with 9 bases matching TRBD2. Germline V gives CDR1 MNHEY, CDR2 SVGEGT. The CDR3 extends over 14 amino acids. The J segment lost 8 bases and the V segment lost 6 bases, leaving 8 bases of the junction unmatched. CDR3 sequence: CASSDPGLADEQFF. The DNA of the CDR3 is TGTGCCAGCAGCGACCCGGGACTAGCAGATGAGCAGTTCTTC.

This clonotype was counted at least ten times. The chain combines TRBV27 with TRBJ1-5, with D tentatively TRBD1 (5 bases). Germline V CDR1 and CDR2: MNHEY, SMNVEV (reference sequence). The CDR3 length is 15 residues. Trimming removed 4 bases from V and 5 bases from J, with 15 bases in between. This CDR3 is CASSYAGLGDQPQHF. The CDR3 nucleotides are TGTGCCAGCAGTTATGCAGGGCTGGGAGATCAGCCCCAGCATTTT.

CDR3 region: CASSLQTRNTIYF. The CDR3 DNA follows: TGTGCCAGCAGTCTCCAGACAAGAAACACCATATATTTT. The rearrangement joins TRBV28 to TRBJ1-3, with unresolved D. The CDR3 is 13 residues long. From germline, CDR1 is MDHEN and CDR2 SYDVKM. V was pared by 5 bases and J by 5 bases, with 10 bases between.

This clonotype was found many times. CDR3 sequence: CASLRDVSSYEQYF. The CDR3, as DNA: TGTGCCAGCCTCCGGGACGTAAGCTCCTACGAGCAGTACTTC. The chain recombines TRBV6-1 with TRBJ2-7; D is tentatively TRBD1 or TRBD2 (5 bases each). V dropped 8 bases and J dropped 0 bases, with 14 bases sitting between them. Germline CDR1 MNHNS, CDR2 SASEGT. There are 14 residues in the CDR3.